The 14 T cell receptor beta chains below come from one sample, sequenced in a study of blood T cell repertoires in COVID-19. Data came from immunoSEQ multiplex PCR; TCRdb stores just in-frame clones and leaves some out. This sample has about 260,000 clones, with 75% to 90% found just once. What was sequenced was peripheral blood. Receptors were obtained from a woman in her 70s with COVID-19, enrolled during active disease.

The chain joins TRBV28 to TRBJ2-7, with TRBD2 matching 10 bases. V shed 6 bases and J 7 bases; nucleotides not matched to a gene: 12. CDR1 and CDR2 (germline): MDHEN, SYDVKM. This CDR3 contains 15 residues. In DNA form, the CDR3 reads TGTGCCAGCAGCTCTTTGGCTAGCGGGAGTTGGGAGCAGTACTTC. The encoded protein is CASSSLASGSWEQYF.

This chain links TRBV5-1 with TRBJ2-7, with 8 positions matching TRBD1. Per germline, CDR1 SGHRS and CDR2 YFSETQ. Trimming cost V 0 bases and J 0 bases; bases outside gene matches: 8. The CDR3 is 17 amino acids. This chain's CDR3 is CASSLGPPQGGSYEQYF. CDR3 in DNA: TGCGCCAGCAGCTTGGGCCCACCACAGGGGGGCTCCTACGAGCAGTACTTC.

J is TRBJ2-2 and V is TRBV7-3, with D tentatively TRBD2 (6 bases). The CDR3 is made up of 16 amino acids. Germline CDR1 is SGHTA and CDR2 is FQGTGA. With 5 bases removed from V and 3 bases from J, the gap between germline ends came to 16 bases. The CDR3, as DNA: TGTGCCAGCAGCCAAGGGCTAGCGACCGACACCGGGGAGCTGTTTTTT. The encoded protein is CASSQGLATDTGELFF.

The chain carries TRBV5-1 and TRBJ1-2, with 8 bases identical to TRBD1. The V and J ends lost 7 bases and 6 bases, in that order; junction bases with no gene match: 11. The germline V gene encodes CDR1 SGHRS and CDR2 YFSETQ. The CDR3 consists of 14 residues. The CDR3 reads CASGTGQGVDGYTF. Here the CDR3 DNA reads TGCGCCAGCGGGACCGGACAGGGCGTCGATGGCTACACCTTC.

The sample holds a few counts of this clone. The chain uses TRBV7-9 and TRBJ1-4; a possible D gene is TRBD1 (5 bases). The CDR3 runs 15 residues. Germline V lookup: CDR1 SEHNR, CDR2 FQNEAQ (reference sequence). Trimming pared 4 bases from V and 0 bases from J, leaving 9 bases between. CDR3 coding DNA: TGTGCCAGCAGCTCAGACAGCGCAACTAATGAAAAACTGTTTTTT. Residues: CASSSDSATNEKLFF. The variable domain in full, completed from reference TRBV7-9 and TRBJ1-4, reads DTGVSQNPRHKITKRGQNVTFRCDPISEHNRLYWYRQTLGQGPEFLTYFQNEAQLEKSRLLSDRFSAERPKGSFSTLEIQRTEQGDSAMYLCASSSDSATNEKLFFGSGTQLSVL.

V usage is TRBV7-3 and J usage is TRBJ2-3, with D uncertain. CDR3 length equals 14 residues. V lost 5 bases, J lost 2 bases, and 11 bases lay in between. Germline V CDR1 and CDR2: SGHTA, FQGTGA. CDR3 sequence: CASSLGRNTDTQYF. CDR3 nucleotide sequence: TGTGCCAGCAGCCTTGGCAGGAACACAGATACGCAGTATTTT. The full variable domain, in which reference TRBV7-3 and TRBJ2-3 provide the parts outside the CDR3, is GAGVSQTPSNKVTEKGKYVELRCDPISGHTALYWYRQSLGQGPEFLIYFQGTGAADDSGLPNDRFFAVRPEGSVSTLKIQRTERGDSAVYLCASSLGRNTDTQYFGPGTRLTVL.

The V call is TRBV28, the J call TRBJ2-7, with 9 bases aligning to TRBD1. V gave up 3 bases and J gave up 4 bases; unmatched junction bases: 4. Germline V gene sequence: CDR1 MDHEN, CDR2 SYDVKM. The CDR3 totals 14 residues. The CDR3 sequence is CASSFGDRVYEQYF. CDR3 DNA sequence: TGTGCCAGCAGTTTTGGGGACAGGGTATACGAGCAGTACTTC.

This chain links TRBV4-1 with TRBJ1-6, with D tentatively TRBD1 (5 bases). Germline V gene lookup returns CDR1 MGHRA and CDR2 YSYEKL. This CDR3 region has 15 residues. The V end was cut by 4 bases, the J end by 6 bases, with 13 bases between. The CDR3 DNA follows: TGCGCCAGCAGCCCCGAATCGGGGGTTAATTCACCCCTCCACTTT. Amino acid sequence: CASSPESGVNSPLHF.

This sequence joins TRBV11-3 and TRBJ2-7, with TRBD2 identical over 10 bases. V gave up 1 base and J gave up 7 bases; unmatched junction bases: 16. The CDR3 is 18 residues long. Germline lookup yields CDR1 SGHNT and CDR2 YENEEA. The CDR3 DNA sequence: TGTGCCAGCAGCTTAGGAGAGGGAAGACTAGCGGGTCCTCGAGAGCAGTACTTC. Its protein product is CASSLGEGRLAGPREQYF.

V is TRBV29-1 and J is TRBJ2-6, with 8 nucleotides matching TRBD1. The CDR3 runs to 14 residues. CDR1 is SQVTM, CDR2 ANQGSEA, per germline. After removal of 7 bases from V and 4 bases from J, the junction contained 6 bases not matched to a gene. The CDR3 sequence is CSARQGSGANVLTF. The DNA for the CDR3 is TGCAGCGCAAGACAGGGGTCCGGGGCCAACGTCCTGACTTTC.

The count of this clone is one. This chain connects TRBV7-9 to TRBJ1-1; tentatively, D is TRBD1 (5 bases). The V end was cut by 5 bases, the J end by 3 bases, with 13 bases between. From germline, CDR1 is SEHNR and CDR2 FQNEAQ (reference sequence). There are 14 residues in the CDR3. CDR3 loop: CASSPRTRDTEAFF. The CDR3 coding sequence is TGTGCCAGCAGCCCGAGGACCAGGGACACTGAAGCTTTCTTT.

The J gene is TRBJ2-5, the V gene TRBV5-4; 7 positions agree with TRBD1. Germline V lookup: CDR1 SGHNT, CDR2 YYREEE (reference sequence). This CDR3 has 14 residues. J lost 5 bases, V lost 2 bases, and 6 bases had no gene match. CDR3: CASSFTGTEETQYF. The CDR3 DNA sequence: TGTGCCAGCAGCTTCACCGGGACAGAGGAGACCCAGTACTTC.

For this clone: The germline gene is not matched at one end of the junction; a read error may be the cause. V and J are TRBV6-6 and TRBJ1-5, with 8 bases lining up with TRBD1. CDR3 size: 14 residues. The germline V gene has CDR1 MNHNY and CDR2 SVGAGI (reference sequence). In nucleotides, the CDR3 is TGTGCCGGCAGGGGGCTGGGGAGCAATCAGCCCCAGCATTTT. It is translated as CAGRGLGSNQPQHF.

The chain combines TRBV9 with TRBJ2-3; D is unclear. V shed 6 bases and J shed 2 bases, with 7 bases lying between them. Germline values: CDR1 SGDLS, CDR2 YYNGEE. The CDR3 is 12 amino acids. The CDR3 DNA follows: TGTGCCAGCAACAAGAACACAGATACGCAGTATTTT. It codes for CASNKNTDTQYF.